This T cell receptor beta chain stems from a study of blood T cell repertoires in COVID-19. Seattle patients were enrolled while actively infected and followed longitudinally. This clone was found many times. Per the study methods: Reference gene primer amplification in the assay estimated nucleated cell counts. Sequencing was performed with immunoSEQ multiplex PCR; in TCRdb, only in-frame clones are kept and a portion is missing. The V and J calls and clone size are taken from that table; D and trimming were inferred from the DNA. Here the sample spans 400,000 to 450,000 clones, about 87% being singletons. The receptor was derived from a young man with COVID-19, enrolled during active disease. The sequencing sample was made of peripheral blood.

CDR3 sequence: CASSSPNQPQHF. The CDR3 coding sequence is TGTGCCAGCAGCTCCCCTAATCAGCCCCAGCATTTT. The chain uses TRBV11-2 and TRBJ1-5, with no clear D. The ends were cut back, 4 bases at V and 4 bases at J, with 5 bases in the middle. From germline, CDR1 is SGHAT and CDR2 FQNNGV. The CDR3 is made up of 12 amino acids.